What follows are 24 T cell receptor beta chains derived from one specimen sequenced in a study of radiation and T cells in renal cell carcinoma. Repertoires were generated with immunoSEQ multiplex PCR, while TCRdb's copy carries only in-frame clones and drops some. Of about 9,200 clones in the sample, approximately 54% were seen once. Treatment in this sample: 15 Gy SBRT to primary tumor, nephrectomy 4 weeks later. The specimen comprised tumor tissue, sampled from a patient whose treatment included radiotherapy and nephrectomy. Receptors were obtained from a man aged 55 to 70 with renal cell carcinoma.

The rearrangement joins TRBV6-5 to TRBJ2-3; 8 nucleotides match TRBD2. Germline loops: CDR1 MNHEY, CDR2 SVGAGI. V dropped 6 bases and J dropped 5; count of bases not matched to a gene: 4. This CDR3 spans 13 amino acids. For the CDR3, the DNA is TGTGCCAGCAGGCGAGCGGGGGAAGATACGCAGTATTTT. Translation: CASRRAGEDTQYF.

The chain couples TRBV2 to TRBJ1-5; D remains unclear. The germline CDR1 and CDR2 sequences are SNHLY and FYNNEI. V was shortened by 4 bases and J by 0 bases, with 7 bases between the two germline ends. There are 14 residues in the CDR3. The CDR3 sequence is CASSVWISNQPQHF. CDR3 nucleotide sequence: TGTGCCAGCAGTGTGTGGATTAGCAATCAGCCCCAGCATTTT.

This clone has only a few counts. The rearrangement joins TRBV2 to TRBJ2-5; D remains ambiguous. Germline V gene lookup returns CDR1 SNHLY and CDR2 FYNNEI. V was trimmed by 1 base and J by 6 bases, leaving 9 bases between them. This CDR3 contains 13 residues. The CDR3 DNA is TGTGCCAGCAGTGAAGGGCAAATGAAGACCCAGTACTTC. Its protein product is CASSEGQMKTQYF.

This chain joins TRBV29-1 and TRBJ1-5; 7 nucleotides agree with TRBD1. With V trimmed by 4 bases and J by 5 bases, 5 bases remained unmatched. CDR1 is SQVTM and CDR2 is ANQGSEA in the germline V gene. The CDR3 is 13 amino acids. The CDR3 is CSVADRFDQPQHF. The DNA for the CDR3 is TGCAGCGTTGCGGACAGGTTTGATCAGCCCCAGCATTTT.

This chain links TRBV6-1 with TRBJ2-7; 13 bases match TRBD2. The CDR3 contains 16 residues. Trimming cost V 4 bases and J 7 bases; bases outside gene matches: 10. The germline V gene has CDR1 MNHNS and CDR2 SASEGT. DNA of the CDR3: TGTGCCAGCAGTGGGGTGGGGACTAGCGGGATGAGGGAGCAGTACTTC. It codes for CASSGVGTSGMREQYF.

The CDR3 DNA sequence: TGCGCCAGCAGTGCGGAGGGCTCCTACAATGAGCAGTTCTTC. This encodes CASSAEGSYNEQFF. The chain is built from TRBV10-2 and TRBJ2-1; tentatively, D is TRBD2 (6 bases). CDR1 is WSHSY and CDR2 is SAAADI in the germline V gene. The CDR3 has 14 amino acids. The V gene lost 4 bases and the J gene lost 0 bases, with 7 bases spanning the gap.

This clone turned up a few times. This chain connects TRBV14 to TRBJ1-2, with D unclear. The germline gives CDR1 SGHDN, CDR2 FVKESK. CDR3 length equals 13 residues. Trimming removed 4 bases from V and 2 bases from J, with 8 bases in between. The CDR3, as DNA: TGTGCCAGCAGCCCACAATACAACTATGGCTACACCTTC. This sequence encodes CASSPQYNYGYTF.

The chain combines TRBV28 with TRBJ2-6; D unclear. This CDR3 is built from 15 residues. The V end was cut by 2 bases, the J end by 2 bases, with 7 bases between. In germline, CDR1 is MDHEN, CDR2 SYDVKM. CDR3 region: CASSLGGAGANVLTF. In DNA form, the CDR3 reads TGTGCCAGCAGTTTAGGTGGGGCTGGGGCCAACGTCCTGACTTTC.

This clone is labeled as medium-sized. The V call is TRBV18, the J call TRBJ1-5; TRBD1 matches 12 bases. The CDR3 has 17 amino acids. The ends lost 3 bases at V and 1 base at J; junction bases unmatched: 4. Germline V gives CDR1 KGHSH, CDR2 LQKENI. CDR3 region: CASSPGTGGGSNQPQHF. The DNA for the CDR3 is TGTGCCAGCTCACCCGGGACAGGGGGCGGGAGCAATCAGCCCCAGCATTTT.

Written as DNA, the CDR3 is TGTGCCAGCAGTGGCAGCGGGGGATCCTACAATGAGCAGTTCTTC. Protein: CASSGSGGSYNEQFF. V usage is TRBV6-4 and J usage is TRBJ2-1; 8 bases agree with TRBD2. This CDR3 contains 15 residues. Looked up from germline, CDR1 is MRHNA and CDR2 is SNTAGT. Trimming at V came to 4 bases and at J to 1 base, leaving 3 bases not matched to a gene.

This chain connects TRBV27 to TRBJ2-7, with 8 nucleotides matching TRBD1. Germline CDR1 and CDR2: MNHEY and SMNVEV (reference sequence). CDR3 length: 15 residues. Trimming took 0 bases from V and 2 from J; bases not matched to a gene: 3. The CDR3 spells CASSLSGQGPYEQYF. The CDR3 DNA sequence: TGTGCCAGCAGTTTATCAGGACAGGGACCCTACGAGCAGTACTTC.

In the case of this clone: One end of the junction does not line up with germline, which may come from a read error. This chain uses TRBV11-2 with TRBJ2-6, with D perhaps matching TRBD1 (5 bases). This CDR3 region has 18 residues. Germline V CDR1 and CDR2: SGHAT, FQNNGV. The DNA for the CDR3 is TGCGCCAGCAGCCAGCTGGACATGCTACACTCTGGGGCCAACGTCCTGACTTTC. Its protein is CASSQLDMLHSGANVLTF.

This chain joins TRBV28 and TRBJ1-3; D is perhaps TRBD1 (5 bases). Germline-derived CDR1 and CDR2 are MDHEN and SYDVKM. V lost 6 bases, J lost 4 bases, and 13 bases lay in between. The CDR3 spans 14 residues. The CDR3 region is CASRSGGVGNTIYF. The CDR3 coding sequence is TGTGCCAGCAGATCCGGGGGGGTCGGAAACACCATATATTTT.

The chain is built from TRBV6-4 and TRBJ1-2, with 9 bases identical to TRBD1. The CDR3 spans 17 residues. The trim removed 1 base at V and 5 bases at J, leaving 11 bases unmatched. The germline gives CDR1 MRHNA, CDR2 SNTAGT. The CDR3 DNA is TGTGCCAGCAGTGACTTTCCGGGGGACAGGGTGAAATATGGCTACACCTTC. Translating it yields CASSDFPGDRVKYGYTF.

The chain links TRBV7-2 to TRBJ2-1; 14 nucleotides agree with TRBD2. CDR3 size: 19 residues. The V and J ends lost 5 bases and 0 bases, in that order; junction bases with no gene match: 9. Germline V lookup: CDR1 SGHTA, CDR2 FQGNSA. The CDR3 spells CASSRRRLAGGGSYNEQFF. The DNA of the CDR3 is TGTGCCAGCAGCCGACGCCGACTAGCGGGAGGGGGCTCCTACAATGAGCAGTTCTTC. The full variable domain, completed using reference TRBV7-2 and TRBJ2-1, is GAGVSQSPSNKVTEKGKDVELRCDPISGHTALYWYRQSLGQGLEFLIYFQGNSAPDKSGLPSDRFSAERTGGSVSTLTIQRTQQEDSAVYLCASSRRRLAGGGSYNEQFFGPGTRLTVL.

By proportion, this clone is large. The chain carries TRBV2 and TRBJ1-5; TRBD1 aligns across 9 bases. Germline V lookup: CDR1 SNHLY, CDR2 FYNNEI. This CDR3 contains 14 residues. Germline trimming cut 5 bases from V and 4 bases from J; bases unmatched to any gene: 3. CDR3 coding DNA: TGTGCCAGCAGTCGCGGACAGGGGAATCAGCCCCAGCATTTT. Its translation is CASSRGQGNQPQHF.

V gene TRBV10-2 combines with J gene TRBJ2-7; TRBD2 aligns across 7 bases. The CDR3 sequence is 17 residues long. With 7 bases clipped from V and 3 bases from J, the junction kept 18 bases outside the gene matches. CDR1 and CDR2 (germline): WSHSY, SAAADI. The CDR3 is CASTGLAGSGKGYEQYF. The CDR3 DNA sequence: TGCGCCAGCACGGGACTTGCGGGAAGCGGGAAGGGCTACGAGCAGTACTTC.

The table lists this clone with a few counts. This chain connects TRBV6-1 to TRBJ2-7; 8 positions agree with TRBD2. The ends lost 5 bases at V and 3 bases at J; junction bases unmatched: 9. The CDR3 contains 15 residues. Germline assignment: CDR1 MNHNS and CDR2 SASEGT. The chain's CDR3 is CASSTGAGAIYEQYF. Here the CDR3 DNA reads TGTGCCAGCAGTACCGGAGCGGGAGCTATCTACGAGCAGTACTTC.

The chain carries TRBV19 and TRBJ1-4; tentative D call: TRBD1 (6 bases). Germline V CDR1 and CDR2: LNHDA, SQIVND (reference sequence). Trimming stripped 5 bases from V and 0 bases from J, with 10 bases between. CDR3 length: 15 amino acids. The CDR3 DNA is TGTGCCAGTAGTCCCCGACAGGCAACTAATGAAAAACTGTTTTTT. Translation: CASSPRQATNEKLFF.

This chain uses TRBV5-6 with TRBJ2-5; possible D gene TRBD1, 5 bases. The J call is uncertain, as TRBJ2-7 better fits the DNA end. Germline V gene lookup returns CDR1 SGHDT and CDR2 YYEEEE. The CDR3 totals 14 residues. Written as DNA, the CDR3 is TGTGCCAGCAGCTTAGCACAGGTTGACTACGAGCAGTACTTC. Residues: CASSLAQVDYEQYF.

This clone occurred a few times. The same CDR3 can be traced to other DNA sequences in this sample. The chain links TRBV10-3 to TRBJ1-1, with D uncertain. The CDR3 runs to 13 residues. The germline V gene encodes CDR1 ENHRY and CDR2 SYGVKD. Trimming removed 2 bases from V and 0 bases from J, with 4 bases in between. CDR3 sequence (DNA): TGTGCCATCAGTGAGGGGTTGAACACTGAAGCTTTCTTT. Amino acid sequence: CAISEGLNTEAFF.

The CDR3 DNA reads TGTGCCAGTAGTTCTCAGGGTACCGCAAATGAGCAGTTCTTC. As protein: CASSSQGTANEQFF. The J gene is TRBJ2-1, the V gene TRBV19, with D possibly matching TRBD1 (5 bases). The germline CDR1 and CDR2 sequences are LNHDA and SQIVND (reference sequence). This CDR3 contains 14 residues. Trimming left V 5 bases short and J 7 bases short, with 15 bases between. Together with reference TRBV19 and TRBJ2-1, the CDR3 gives the full variable domain: DGGITQSPKYLFRKEGQNVTLSCEQNLNHDAMYWYRQDPGQGLRLIYYSQIVNDFQKGDIAEGYSVSREKKESFPLTVTSAQKNPTAFYLCASSSQGTANEQFFGPGTRLTVL.

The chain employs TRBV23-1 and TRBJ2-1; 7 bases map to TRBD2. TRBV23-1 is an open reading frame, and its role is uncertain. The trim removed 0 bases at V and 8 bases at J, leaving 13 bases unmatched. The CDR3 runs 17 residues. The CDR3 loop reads CASSQSSGGGPIDEQFF. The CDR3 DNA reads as TGCGCCAGCAGTCAATCGTCGGGGGGAGGGCCGATCGATGAGCAGTTCTTC.

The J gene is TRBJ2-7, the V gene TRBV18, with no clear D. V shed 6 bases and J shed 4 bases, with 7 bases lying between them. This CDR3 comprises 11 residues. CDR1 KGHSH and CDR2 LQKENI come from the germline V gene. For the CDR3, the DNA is TGTGCCAGCTCCGATAATTACGAGCAGTACTTC. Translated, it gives CASSDNYEQYF. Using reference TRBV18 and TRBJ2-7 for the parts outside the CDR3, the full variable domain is NAGVMQNPRHLVRRRGQEARLRCSPMKGHSHVYWYRQLPEEGLKFMVYLQKENIIDESGMPKERFSAEFPKEGPSILRIQQVVRGDSAAYFCASSDNYEQYFGPGTRLTVT.